The 22 T cell receptor beta chains in this list originate from one sample, sequenced in a study of cytomegalovirus exposure and HLA in healthy donors. Primers: 60 Vbeta forward and 13 Jbeta reverse. Some clones are missing from TCRdb's copy, which holds only in-frame ones; the method was immunoSEQ multiplex PCR. Of about 120,000 clones detected, over 70% appear once; the ten largest clones hold more than 1%. What was sequenced was PBMCs. These receptors originate from a female donor in good health and CMV-seronegative.

About this clone itself: One end of the junction does not line up with germline, which may come from a read error. V usage is TRBV7-9 and J usage is TRBJ1-1; D unresolved. This CDR3 has 12 amino acids. Germline values: CDR1 SEHNR, CDR2 FQNEAQ (reference sequence). For the CDR3, the DNA is TGTGCCAGCAGCTTACTAAACAACTGGGAGGTATTT. As protein: CASSLLNNWEVF.

The V call is TRBV4-1, the J call TRBJ1-2, with TRBD1 matching 8 bases. V was pared by 4 bases and J by 6 bases, with 10 bases of the junction left unmatched. The germline V gene encodes CDR1 MGHRA and CDR2 YSYEKL. This CDR3 comprises 15 residues. CDR3 region: CASSLQGGQPNGYTF. The CDR3, as DNA: TGCGCCAGCAGCCTACAGGGGGGGCAGCCGAATGGCTACACCTTC.

V usage is TRBV4-1 and J usage is TRBJ2-7; 10 nucleotides line up with TRBD2. The J segment lost 5 bases and the V segment lost 4 bases, leaving 5 bases of the junction unmatched. The CDR3 totals 14 residues. Germline assignment: CDR1 MGHRA and CDR2 YSYEKL. CDR3: CASSPLAGDHEQYF. The CDR3 nucleotides read TGCGCCAGCAGCCCTCTAGCGGGGGATCACGAGCAGTACTTC.

The chain recombines TRBV5-5 with TRBJ2-3; D gene unclear. The CDR3 spans 14 residues. The germline gives CDR1 SGHKS, CDR2 YYEKEE (reference sequence). The germline V and J ends were trimmed by 2 bases and 0 bases, with 7 bases remaining between them. The CDR3 DNA reads TGTGCCAGCAGCTTTTCTTCTAGCACAGATACGCAGTATTTT. Its protein product is CASSFSSSTDTQYF.

Concerning this clone: Other DNA sequences in the same sample also yield this CDR3. The chain links TRBV19 to TRBJ1-1; unclear D gene. The CDR3 is 13 amino acids. V shed 7 bases and J shed 6 bases, with 15 bases lying between them. Germline V CDR1 and CDR2: LNHDA, SQIVND (reference sequence). The CDR3 DNA is TGTGCCAGTACCCCAGGTTTCCTCCCTGAAGCTTTCTTT. Translating it yields CASTPGFLPEAFF. Full variable domain (missing parts from reference TRBV19 and TRBJ1-1): DGGITQSPKYLFRKEGQNVTLSCEQNLNHDAMYWYRQDPGQGLRLIYYSQIVNDFQKGDIAEGYSVSREKKESFPLTVTSAQKNPTAFYLCASTPGFLPEAFFGQGTRLTVV.

V gene TRBV19 combines with J gene TRBJ2-3; 10 bases map to TRBD2. The germline V gene has CDR1 LNHDA and CDR2 SQIVND (reference sequence). Trimming took 5 bases from V and 2 from J; bases not matched to a gene: 7. The CDR3 consists of 16 residues. CDR3 coding DNA: TGTGCCAGTAGTCTCGCTAGCGGGAGTTTCACAGATACGCAGTATTTT. It translates to CASSLASGSFTDTQYF. Together with reference TRBV19 and TRBJ2-3, the CDR3 gives the full variable domain: DGGITQSPKYLFRKEGQNVTLSCEQNLNHDAMYWYRQDPGQGLRLIYYSQIVNDFQKGDIAEGYSVSREKKESFPLTVTSAQKNPTAFYLCASSLASGSFTDTQYFGPGTRLTVL.

The chain joins TRBV19 to TRBJ2-1, with 7 bases matching TRBD2. In germline, CDR1 is LNHDA, CDR2 SQIVND (reference sequence). The trim removed 4 bases at V and 4 bases at J, leaving 7 bases unmatched. The CDR3 is 15 residues long. Here the CDR3 reads CASSKGRGGYNEQFF. CDR3 coding DNA: TGTGCCAGTAGTAAGGGGAGGGGTGGGTACAATGAGCAGTTCTTC.

The chain has TRBV5-1 and TRBJ2-2, with D hard to call. CDR3 length equals 15 residues. Looked up from germline, CDR1 is SGHRS and CDR2 is YFSETQ. Trimming stripped 6 bases from V and 6 bases from J, with 18 bases between. The CDR3 bases are TGCGCCAGCACCTCGATTCATCGGCAGGCCGGGGAGCTGTTTTTT. Amino acid sequence: CASTSIHRQAGELFF.

The gene calls are TRBV5-1 and TRBJ1-6; 9 bases line up with TRBD1. CDR3 length equals 17 residues. V lost 4 bases to trimming and J lost 2 bases; unmatched junction nucleotides: 7. Germline CDR1 SGHRS, CDR2 YFSETQ. The CDR3 nucleotides read TGCGCCAGCAGCGTCGGACAGGGGCAAACCTATAATTCACCCCTCCACTTT. Its protein product is CASSVGQGQTYNSPLHF.

This sequence joins TRBV5-4 and TRBJ1-2; possible D gene TRBD1, 5 bases. Germline CDR1 SGHNT, CDR2 YYREEE (reference sequence). The length of the CDR3 is 14 residues. The V end lost 2 bases, the J end lost 6 bases, and 14 bases lay between the germline ends. The CDR3 DNA follows: TGTGCCAGCAGCTTTCGGGGGGGAGTCAATGGCTACACCTTC. Translation: CASSFRGGVNGYTF.

The V call is TRBV7-9, the J call TRBJ2-7, with TRBD2 identical over 9 bases. Trimming at V came to 1 base and at J to 4 bases, leaving 5 bases not matched to a gene. The germline V gene has CDR1 SEHNR and CDR2 FQNEAQ (reference sequence). This CDR3 has 15 amino acids. CDR3 DNA sequence: TGTGCCAGCAGCTTAGTAAGCGGGAGGTGGTACGAGCAGTACTTC. Translating gives CASSLVSGRWYEQYF.

The chain joins TRBV10-3 to TRBJ2-7, with 7 bases that match TRBD1. The CDR3 is 13 residues long. With V trimmed by 8 bases and J by 0 bases, 4 bases remained unmatched. Germline V CDR1 and CDR2: ENHRY, SYGVKD. The CDR3 DNA reads TGTGCCATCCGACAGGGCAACTCCTACGAGCAGTACTTC. As protein: CAIRQGNSYEQYF.

This clone was seen only once. This chain joins TRBV9 and TRBJ1-1, with D unresolved. V lost 0 bases to trimming and J lost 8 bases, with 11 bases between them. CDR3 length: 13 amino acids. Germline CDR1 SGDLS, CDR2 YYNGEE. The CDR3 DNA reads as TGTGCCAGCAGCGTAGCTAACAGTCAGGAAGCTTTCTTT. Its protein product is CASSVANSQEAFF.

The V call is TRBV4-1, the J call TRBJ2-3; no firm D call. CDR1 MGHRA and CDR2 YSYEKL come from the germline V gene. This CDR3 comprises 13 residues. V was pared by 0 bases and J by 3 bases, with 4 bases between. CDR3: CASSQDGTDTQYF. As DNA, the CDR3 is TGCGCCAGCAGCCAAGACGGGACAGATACGCAGTATTTT.

This sequence joins TRBV28 and TRBJ1-5; a possible D gene is TRBD1 (5 bases). This CDR3 region has 14 residues. Germline lookup yields CDR1 MDHEN and CDR2 SYDVKM. V was cut by 3 bases and J by 7 bases, with 13 bases left in between. The CDR3 nucleotides read TGTGCCAGCAGTTTTTCGGGGGATAGGCAGCCCCAGCATTTT. Protein product: CASSFSGDRQPQHF.

J is TRBJ2-3 and V is TRBV27; a weak D match, TRBD1 (6 bases). Germline-derived CDR1 and CDR2 are MNHEY and SMNVEV (reference sequence). The CDR3 is 14 amino acids. Trimming removed 7 bases at V and 4 bases at J, with 15 bases between. The CDR3 reads CASTKQGSADTQYF. The CDR3 region has the DNA TGTGCCAGCACCAAACAGGGTTCAGCAGATACGCAGTATTTT.

This clone was seen a handful of times. The rearrangement links TRBV5-8 to TRBJ1-2; D might be TRBD1 (5 bases). CDR1 is SGHTS, CDR2 YDEGEE, per germline. V was clipped by 7 bases and J by 8 bases, with 24 bases between them. The CDR3 loop spans 15 amino acids. CDR3 sequence reads: CASGLSGLLGYGYTF. For the CDR3, the DNA is TGTGCCAGCGGACTATCGGGACTCCTGGGGTACGGCTACACCTTC.

V is TRBV10-1 and J is TRBJ2-7, with 9 bases matching TRBD2. The J segment lost 0 bases and the V segment lost 6 bases, leaving 6 bases of the junction unmatched. There are 15 residues in the CDR3. Per the germline V gene, CDR1 is WNHNN and CDR2 is SYGVQD (reference sequence). This chain's CDR3 is CASSASGISSYEQYF. In DNA, the CDR3 is TGCGCCAGCAGCGCTAGCGGGATCAGCTCCTACGAGCAGTACTTC.

V is TRBV6-1 and J is TRBJ1-1; D gene ambiguous. The V gene lost 4 bases and the J gene lost 2 bases, with 8 bases spanning the gap. The CDR3 runs to 13 residues. Germline loops: CDR1 MNHNS, CDR2 SASEGT. For the CDR3, the DNA is TGTGCCAGCAGTGGGAACAGAAACACTGAAGCTTTCTTT. It translates to CASSGNRNTEAFF.

A remark on this clone: Other DNA sequences from this sample encode an identical CDR3 as well. The chain couples TRBV7-8 to TRBJ1-5; weak D call: TRBD1 (5 bases). This CDR3 comprises 14 residues. Deletions cut 2 bases from V and 3 bases from J, with 8 bases between. The germline CDR1 and CDR2 sequences are SGHVS and FQNEAQ. CDR3 DNA: TGTGCCAGCAGCTTACAGGGCCTCAATCAGCCCCAGCATTTT. Its protein product is CASSLQGLNQPQHF.

The chain joins TRBV28 to TRBJ2-7; a possible D gene is TRBD2 (5 bases). V was clipped by 8 bases and J by 7 bases, with 18 bases between them. From germline, CDR1 is MDHEN and CDR2 SYDVKM. This CDR3 has 13 residues. CDR3 protein: CASQDVGVHEQYF. In DNA, the CDR3 is TGTGCCAGCCAGGACGTGGGAGTCCATGAGCAGTACTTC.

This clone was recorded a few times. The chain combines TRBV6-1 with TRBJ1-5; D might be TRBD1 (6 bases). In germline, CDR1 is MNHNS, CDR2 SASEGT. The CDR3 consists of 15 residues. Trimming removed 11 bases from V and 2 bases from J, with 19 bases in between. CDR3 protein: CALSTGRPGNQPQHF. The CDR3, as DNA: TGTGCCCTCTCCACAGGGCGACCGGGCAATCAGCCCCAGCATTTT.